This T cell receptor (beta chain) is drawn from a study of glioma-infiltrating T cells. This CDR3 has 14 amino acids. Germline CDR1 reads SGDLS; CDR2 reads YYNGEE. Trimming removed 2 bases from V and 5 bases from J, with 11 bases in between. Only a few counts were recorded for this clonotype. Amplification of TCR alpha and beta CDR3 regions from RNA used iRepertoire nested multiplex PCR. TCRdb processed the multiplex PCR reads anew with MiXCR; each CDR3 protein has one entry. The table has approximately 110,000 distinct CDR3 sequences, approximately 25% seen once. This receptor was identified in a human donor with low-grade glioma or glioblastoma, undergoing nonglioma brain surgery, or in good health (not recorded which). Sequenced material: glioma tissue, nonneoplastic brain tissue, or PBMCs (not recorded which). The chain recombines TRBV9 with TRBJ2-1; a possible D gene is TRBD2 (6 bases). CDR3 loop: CASSVRQRDNEQFF. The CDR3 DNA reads TGTGCCAGCAGCGTGCGCCAGCGGGACAATGAGCAGTTCTTC.